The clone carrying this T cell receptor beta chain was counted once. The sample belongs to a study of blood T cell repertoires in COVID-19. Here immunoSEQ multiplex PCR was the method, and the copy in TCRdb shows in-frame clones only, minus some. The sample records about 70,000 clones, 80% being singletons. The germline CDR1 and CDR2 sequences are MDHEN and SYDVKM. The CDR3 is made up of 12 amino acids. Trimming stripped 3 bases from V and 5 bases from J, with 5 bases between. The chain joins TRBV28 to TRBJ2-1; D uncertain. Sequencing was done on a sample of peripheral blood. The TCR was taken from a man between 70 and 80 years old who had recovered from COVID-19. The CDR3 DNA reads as TGTGCCAGCAGTTTTTTAGACAATGAGCAGTTCTTC. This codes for CASSFLDNEQFF.